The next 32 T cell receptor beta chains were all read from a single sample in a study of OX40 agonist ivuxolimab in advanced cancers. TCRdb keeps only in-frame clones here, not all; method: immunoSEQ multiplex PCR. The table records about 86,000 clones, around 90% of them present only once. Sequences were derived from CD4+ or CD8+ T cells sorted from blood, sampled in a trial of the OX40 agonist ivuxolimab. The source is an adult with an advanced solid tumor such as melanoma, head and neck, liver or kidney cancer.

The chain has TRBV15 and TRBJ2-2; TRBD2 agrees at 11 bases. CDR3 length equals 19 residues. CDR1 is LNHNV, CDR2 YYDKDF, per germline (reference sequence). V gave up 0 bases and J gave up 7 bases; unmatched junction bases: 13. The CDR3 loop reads CATSRELAGEAPRGGELFF. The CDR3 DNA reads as TGTGCCACCAGCAGAGAACTAGCGGGAGAGGCCCCCAGGGGCGGGGAGCTGTTTTTT.

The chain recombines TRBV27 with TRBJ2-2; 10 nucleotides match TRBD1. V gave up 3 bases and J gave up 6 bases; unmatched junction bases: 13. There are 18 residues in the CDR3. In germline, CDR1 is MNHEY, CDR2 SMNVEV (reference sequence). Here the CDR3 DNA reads TGTGCCAGCAGTTTGAGGATTAGACAGGGGGCGGTTGCCGGGGAGCTGTTTTTT. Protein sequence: CASSLRIRQGAVAGELFF.

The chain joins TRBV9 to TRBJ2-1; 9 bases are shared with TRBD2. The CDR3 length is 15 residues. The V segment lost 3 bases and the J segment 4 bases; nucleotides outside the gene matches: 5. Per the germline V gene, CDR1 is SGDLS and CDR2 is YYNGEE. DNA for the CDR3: TGTGCCAGCAGCGAAAGACTAGCGGAGTACAATGAGCAGTTCTTC. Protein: CASSERLAEYNEQFF.

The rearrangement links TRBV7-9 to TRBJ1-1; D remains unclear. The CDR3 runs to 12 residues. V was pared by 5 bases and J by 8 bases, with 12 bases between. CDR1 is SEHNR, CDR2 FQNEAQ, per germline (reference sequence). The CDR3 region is CASSRGPGEAFF. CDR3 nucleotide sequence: TGTGCCAGCAGCCGCGGACCCGGAGAAGCTTTCTTT.

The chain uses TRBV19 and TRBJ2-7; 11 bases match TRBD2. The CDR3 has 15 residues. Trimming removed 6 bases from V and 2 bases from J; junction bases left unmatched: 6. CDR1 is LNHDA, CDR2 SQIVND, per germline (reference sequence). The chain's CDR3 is CASSPSGLAAYEQYF. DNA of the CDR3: TGTGCCAGTAGCCCCTCGGGACTAGCGGCCTACGAGCAGTACTTC.

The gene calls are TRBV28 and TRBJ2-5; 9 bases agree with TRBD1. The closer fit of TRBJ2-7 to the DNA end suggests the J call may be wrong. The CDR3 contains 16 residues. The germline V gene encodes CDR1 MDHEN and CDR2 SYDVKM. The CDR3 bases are TGTGCCAGCAGGCAACCCGGGACAGGGAAGTTTCACGAGCAGTACTTC. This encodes CASRQPGTGKFHEQYF.

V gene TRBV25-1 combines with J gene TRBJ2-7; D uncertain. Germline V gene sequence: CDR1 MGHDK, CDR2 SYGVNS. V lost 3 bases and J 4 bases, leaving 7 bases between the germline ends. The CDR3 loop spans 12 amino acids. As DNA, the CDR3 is TGTGCCAGCAGTGAGCAGGATTACGAGCAGTACTTC. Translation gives CASSEQDYEQYF.

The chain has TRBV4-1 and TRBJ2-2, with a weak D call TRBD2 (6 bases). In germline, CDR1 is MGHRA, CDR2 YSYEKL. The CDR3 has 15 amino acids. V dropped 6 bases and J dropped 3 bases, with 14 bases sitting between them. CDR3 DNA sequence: TGCGCCAGCAGTCGTGAAGCGGGTGACACCGGGGAGCTGTTTTTT. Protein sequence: CASSREAGDTGELFF.

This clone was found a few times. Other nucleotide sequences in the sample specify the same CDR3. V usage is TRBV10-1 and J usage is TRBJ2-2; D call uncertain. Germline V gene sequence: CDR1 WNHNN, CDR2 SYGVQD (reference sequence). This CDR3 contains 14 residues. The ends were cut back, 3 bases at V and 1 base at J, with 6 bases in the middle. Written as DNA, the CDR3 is TGCGCCAGCAGTGATCGGCTGAACACCGGGGAGCTGTTTTTT. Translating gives CASSDRLNTGELFF.

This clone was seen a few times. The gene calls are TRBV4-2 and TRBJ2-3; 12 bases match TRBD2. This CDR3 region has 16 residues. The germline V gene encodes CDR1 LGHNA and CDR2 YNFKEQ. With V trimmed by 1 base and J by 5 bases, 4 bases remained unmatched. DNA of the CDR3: TGTGCCAGCAGCCAAGCTAGCGGGAGGGGGGGAGATACGCAGTATTTT. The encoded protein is CASSQASGRGGDTQYF.

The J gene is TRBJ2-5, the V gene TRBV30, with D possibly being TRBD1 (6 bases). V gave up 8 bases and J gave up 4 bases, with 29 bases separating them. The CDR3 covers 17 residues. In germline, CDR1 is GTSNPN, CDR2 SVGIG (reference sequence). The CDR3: CAVSPSTWTAGAETQYF. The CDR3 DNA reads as TGTGCCGTCTCCCCCTCAACTTGGACAGCCGGGGCAGAGACCCAGTACTTC.

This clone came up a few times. CDR3 sequence reads: CASSLNSHTEAFF. Here the CDR3 DNA reads TGTGCCAGCAGCTTAAATAGTCATACTGAAGCTTTCTTT. The chain employs TRBV7-9 and TRBJ1-1; D is uncertain. V was trimmed by 2 bases and J by 5 bases, leaving 9 bases between them. The length of the CDR3 is 13 residues. Germline V lookup: CDR1 SEHNR, CDR2 FQNEAQ (reference sequence).

The CDR3 DNA reads as TGTGCCAGCAGTACACAATCCTTTGGAAACACCATATATTTT. Its translation: CASSTQSFGNTIYF. The gene calls are TRBV6-1 and TRBJ1-3; D is ambiguous. This CDR3 is built from 14 residues. CDR1 is MNHNS, CDR2 SASEGT, per germline. Trimming left V 5 bases short and J 3 bases short, with 11 bases between.

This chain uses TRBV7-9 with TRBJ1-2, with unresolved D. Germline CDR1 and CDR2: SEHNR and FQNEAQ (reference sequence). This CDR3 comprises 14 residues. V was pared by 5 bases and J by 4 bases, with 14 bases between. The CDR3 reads CASSPSSMIYGYTF. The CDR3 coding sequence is TGTGCCAGCAGCCCTTCTTCCATGATCTATGGCTACACCTTC.

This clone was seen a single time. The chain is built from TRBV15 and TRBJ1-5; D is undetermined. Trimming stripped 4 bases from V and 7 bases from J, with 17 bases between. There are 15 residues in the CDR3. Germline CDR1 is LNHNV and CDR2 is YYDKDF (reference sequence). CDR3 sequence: CATSNARGGGQPQHF. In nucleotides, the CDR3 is TGTGCCACCAGCAACGCTCGGGGTGGTGGGCAGCCCCAGCATTTT.

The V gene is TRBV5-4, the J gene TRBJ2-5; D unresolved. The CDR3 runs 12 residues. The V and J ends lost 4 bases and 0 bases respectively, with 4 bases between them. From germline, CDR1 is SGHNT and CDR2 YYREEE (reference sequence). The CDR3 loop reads CASSGNQETQYF. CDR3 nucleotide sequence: TGTGCCAGCAGCGGGAACCAAGAGACCCAGTACTTC.

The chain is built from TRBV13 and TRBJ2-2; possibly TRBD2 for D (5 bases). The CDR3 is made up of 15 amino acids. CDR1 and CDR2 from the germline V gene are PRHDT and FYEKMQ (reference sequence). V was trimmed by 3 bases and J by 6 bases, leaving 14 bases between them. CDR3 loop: CASSFTLVEAGELFF. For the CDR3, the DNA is TGTGCCAGCAGCTTTACACTAGTTGAGGCCGGGGAGCTGTTTTTT.

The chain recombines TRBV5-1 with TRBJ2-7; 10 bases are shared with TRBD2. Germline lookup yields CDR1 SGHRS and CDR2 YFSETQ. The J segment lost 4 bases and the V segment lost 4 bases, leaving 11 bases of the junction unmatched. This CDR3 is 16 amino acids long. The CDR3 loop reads CASSKTSGVISYEQYF. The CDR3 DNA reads TGCGCCAGCAGCAAAACTAGCGGGGTAATTTCGTACGAGCAGTACTTC.

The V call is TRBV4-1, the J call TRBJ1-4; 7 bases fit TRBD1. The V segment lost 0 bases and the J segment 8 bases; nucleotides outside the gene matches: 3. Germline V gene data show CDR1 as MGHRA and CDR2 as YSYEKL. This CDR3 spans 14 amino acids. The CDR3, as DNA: TGCGCCAGCAGCCAAGACAGGGGGGGGGAAAAACTGTTTTTT. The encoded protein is CASSQDRGGEKLFF.

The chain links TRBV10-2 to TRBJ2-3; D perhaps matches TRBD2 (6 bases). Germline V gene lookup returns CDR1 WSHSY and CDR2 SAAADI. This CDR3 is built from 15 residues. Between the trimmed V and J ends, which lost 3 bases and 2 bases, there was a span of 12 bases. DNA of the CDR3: TGCGCCAGCAGTGAAGGTGCGGGACTCACAGATACGCAGTATTTT. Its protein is CASSEGAGLTDTQYF.

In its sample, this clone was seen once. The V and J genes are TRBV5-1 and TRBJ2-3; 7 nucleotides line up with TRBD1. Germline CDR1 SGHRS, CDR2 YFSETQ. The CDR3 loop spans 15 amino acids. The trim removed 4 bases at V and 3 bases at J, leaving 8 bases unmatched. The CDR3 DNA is TGCGCCAGCAGCCCAGACAGGGATCGGACAGATACGCAGTATTTT. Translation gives CASSPDRDRTDTQYF.

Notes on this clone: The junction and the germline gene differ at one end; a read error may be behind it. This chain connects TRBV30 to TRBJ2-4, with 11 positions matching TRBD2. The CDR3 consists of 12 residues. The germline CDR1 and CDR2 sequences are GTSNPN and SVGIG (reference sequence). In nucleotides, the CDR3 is TGTGCCTGGAGGATAGCGGGAGGGCCCCCTGGATTC. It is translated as CAWRIAGGPPGF. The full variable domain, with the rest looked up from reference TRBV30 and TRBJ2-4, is SQTIHQWPATLVQPVGSPLSLECTVEGTSNPNLYWYRQAAGRGLQLLFYSVGIGQISSEVPQNLSASRPQDRQFILSSKKLLLSDSGFYLCAWRIAGGPPGFGAGTRLSVL.

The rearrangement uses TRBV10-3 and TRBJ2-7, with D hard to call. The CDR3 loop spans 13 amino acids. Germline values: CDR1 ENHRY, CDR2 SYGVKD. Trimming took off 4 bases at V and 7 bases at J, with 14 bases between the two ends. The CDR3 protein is CAISAPGRKEQYF. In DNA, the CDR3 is TGTGCCATCAGTGCACCCGGAAGGAAGGAGCAGTACTTC.

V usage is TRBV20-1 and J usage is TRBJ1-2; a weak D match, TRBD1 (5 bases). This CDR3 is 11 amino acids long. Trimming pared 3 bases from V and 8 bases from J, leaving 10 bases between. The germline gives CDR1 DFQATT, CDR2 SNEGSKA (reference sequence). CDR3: CSASEGEGYTF. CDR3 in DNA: TGCAGTGCTAGTGAAGGGGAGGGCTACACCTTC.

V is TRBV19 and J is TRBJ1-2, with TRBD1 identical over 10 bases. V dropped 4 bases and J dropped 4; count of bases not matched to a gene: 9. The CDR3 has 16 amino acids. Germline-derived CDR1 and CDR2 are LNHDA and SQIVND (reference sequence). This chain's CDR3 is CASSNQRQGASYGYTF. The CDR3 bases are TGTGCCAGTAGTAACCAGAGACAGGGGGCGAGCTATGGCTACACCTTC.

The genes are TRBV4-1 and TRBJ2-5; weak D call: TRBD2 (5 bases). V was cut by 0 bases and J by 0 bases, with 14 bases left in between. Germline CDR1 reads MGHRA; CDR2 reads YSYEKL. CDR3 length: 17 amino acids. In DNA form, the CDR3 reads TGCGCCAGCAGCCAAGAGGAAGAGGGAGATTACCAAGAGACCCAGTACTTC. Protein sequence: CASSQEEEGDYQETQYF.

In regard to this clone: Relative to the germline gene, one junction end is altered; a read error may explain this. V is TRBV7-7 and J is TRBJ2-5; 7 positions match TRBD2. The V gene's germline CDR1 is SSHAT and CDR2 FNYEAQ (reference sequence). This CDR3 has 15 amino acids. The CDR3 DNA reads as TGTGCTAGCAGGCCTAGCGGTGCTTTGAGTGAGACCCAGTACTTC. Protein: CASRPSGALSETQYF.

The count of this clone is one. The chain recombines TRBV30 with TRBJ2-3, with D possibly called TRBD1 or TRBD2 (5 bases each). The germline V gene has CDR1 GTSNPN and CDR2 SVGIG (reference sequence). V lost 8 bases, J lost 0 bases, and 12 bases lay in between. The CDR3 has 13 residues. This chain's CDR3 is CAGWGGSTDTQYF. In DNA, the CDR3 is TGTGCCGGCTGGGGCGGGAGCACAGATACGCAGTATTTT. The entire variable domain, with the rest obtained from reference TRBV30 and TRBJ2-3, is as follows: SQTIHQWPATLVQPVGSPLSLECTVEGTSNPNLYWYRQAAGRGLQLLFYSVGIGQISSEVPQNLSASRPQDRQFILSSKKLLLSDSGFYLCAGWGGSTDTQYFGPGTRLTVL.

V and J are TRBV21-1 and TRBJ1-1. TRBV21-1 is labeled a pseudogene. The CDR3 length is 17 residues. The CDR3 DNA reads TGTGCCAGCAGCAAATGTATAAAGGGCAAATTAAACACTGAAGCTTTCTTT. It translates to CASSKCIKGKLNTEAFF.

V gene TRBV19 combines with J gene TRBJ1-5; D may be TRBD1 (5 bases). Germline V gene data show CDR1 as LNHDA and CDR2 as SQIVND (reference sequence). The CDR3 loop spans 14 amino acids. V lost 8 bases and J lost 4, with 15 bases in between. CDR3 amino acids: CASCRDGGNQPQHF. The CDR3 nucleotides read TGTGCCAGTTGTAGGGACGGAGGAAATCAGCCCCAGCATTTT. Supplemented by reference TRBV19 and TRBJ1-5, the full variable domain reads DGGITQSPKYLFRKEGQNVTLSCEQNLNHDAMYWYRQDPGQGLRLIYYSQIVNDFQKGDIAEGYSVSREKKESFPLTVTSAQKNPTAFYLCASCRDGGNQPQHFGDGTRLSIL.

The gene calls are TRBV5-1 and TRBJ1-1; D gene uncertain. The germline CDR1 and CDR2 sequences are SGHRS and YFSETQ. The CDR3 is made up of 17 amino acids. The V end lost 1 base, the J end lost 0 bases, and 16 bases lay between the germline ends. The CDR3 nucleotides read TGCGCCAGCAGCTTGAGAGGAAGTGAACGATTGAACACTGAAGCTTTCTTT. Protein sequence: CASSLRGSERLNTEAFF. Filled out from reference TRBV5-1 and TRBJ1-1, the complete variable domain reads KAGVTQTPRYLIKTRGQQVTLSCSPISGHRSVSWYQQTPGQGLQFLFEYFSETQRNKGNFPGRFSGRQFSNSRSEMNVSTLELGDSALYLCASSLRGSERLNTEAFFGQGTRLTVV.

The CDR3 nucleotides read TGCGCCAGCAGCCACTCCACAGGGATGAACACTGAAGCTTTCTTT. Protein product: CASSHSTGMNTEAFF. V gene TRBV4-1 combines with J gene TRBJ1-1; possibly TRBD1 for D (6 bases). This CDR3 region has 15 residues. Germline lookup yields CDR1 MGHRA and CDR2 YSYEKL. V was cut by 3 bases and J by 0 bases, with 11 bases left in between.